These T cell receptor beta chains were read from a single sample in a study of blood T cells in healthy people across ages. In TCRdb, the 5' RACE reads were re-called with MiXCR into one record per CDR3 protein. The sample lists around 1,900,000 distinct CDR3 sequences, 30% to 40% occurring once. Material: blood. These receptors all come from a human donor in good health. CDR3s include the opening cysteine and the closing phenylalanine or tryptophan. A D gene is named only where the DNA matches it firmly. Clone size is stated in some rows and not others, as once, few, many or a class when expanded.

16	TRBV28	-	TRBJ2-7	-	TGTGCCAGCAACTCCCCTGTCTACGGGTTAACCTACGAGCAGTACTTC	CASNSPVYGLTYEQYF
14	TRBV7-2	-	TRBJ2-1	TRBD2	TGTGCCAGCAACCTACTAGCGACATACAATGAGCAGTTCTTC	CASNLLATYNEQFF
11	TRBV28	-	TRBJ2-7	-	TGTGCCAGCAGCTTGAGACAAGAGCAGTACTTC	CASSLRQEQYF
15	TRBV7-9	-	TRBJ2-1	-	TGTGCCAGCAGCTTCGCGGAGGGTGGACGCCATGGGCAGTTCTTC	CASSFAEGGRHGQFF
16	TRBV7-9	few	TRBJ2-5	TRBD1	TGTGCCAGCAGCTCCTCAGGGGGCCTCTTCCAAGAGACCCAGTACTTC	CASSSSGGLFQETQYF
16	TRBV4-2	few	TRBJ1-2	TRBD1	TGTGCCAGCAGCCCTACTCCCACAGGGGCAAACTATGGCTACACCTTC	CASSPTPTGANYGYTF
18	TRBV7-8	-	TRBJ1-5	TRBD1	TGTGCCAGCAGCTTAGCGCGTTGGGGCAGGGGGAGCAATCAGCCCCAGCATTTT	CASSLARWGRGSNQPQHF
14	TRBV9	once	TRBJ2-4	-	TGTGCCAGCAGCGTACATACCGAGCAGACAGAGCAGGACTTC	CASSVHTEQTEQDF
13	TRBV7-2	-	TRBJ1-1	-	TGTGCCAGCAGCTTAGTGAGGCCCGATGAAGCTTTCTTT	CASSLVRPDEAFF
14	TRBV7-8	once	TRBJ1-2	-	TGTGCCAGCTCTCCCGTCAGAGAATCCTATGGCTACACCTTC	CASSPVRESYGYTF
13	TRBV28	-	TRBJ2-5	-	TGTGCCAGCAGCGGGGGTGGGGCAGAGACCCAGTACTTC	CASSGGGAETQYF
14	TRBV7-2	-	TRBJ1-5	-	TGTGCCAGCAGCCAAACAGGATTCGGACAGCCCCAGCATTTT	CASSQTGFGQPQHF
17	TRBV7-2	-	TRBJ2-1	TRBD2	TGTGCCAGCAGCCAGGGAGGTAGCGGGCCCATACACGGTGAGCAGTTCTTC	CASSQGGSGPIHGEQFF
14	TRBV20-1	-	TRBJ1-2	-	TGCAGTGCTAGGGGGTTACAGGGTAGCTATGGCTACACCTTC	CSARGLQGSYGYTF
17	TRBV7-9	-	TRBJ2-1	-	TGTGCCAGCAGCCCTGGACGGGGAGGTCTTAAGGACAATGAGCAGTTCTTC	CASSPGRGGLKDNEQFF
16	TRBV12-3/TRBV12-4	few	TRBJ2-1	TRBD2	TGTGCCAGCAGTTCAGATAGCGGGGGGGTCCCCAATGAGCAGTTCTTC	CASSSDSGGVPNEQFF
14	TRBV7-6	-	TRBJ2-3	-	TGTGCCAGCAGCTTAGTAGGGCTCGCAGATACGCAGTATTTT	CASSLVGLADTQYF
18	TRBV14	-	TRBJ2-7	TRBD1	TGTGCCAGCAGCCAAGATCTAATCGGGACAGGGTACTCCTACGAGCAGTACTTC	CASSQDLIGTGYSYEQYF
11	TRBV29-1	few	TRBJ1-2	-	TGCAGCGTTATTGGGCAGGAGGGCTACACCTTC	CSVIGQEGYTF
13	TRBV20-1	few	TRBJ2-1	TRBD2	TGCAGTGCTAGGACTAGCGGGGGAGGTGAGCGGTTCTTC	CSARTSGGGERFF
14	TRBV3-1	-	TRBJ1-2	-	TGTGCCAGCAGCCAAGGTCAGATTAACTATGGCTACACCTTC	CASSQGQINYGYTF
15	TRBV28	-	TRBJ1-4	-	TGTGCCAGCAGTTCCCCTGGGCACATAAGCGAAAAACTGTTTTTT	CASSSPGHISEKLFF
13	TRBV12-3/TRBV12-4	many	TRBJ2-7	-	TGTGCCAGCAGTTTTTTCGCGCTGGAGGAGCAGTACTTC	CASSFFALEEQYF
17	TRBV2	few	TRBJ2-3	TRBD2	TGTGCCAGCAGCCTTCTACCACTAGCGGGGGGCACAGATACGCAGTATTTT	CASSLLPLAGGTDTQYF
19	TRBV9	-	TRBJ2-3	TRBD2	TGTGCCAGCAGCCCTAAAACCGGGACTAGCGGGGGACGTACAGATACGCAGTATTTT	CASSPKTGTSGGRTDTQYF
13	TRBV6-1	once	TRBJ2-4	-	TGTGCCAGCAGTGGGCTAATAGGGAACGTTCAGTACTTC	CASSGLIGNVQYF
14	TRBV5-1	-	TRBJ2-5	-	TGCGCCAGCAGGTGGGAGAACAGACAAGAGACCCAGTACTTC	CASRWENRQETQYF
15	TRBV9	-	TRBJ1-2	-	TGTGCCAGCAGCCATTCTTCTTCAGGGAGTAGAGGCTACACCTTC	CASSHSSSGSRGYTF
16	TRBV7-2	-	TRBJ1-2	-	TGTGCCAGCAGCTTAGCGAGTCCCGAGTTTCGGGCCGGCTACACCTTC	CASSLASPEFRAGYTF
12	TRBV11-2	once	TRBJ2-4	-	TGTGCCAGCAGCCCTCACTCCTACGGGCAGTACTTC	CASSPHSYGQYF
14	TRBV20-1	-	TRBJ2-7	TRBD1	TGCAGTGCTAGCAGGGACAGGGGGCGCGGAAGTCAGTACTTC	CSASRDRGRGSQYF
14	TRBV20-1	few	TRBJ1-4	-	TGCAGTGCTAGAGATCGTCGGACAAATGAAAAACTGTTTTTT	CSARDRRTNEKLFF
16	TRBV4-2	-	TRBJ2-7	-	TGTGCCAGCAGCCAAGAAACGGGTCTAAGCTCCTACGAGCAGTACTTC	CASSQETGLSSYEQYF
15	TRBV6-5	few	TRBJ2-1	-	TGTGCCAGCAGTTATAGGCCACTCTCCTACAATGAGCAGTTCTTC	CASSYRPLSYNEQFF
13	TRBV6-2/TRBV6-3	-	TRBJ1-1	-	TGTGCCAGCAGTTACTCGAGAGGTTCTGAAGCTTTCTTT	CASSYSRGSEAFF
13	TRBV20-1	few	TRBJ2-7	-	TGCAGTGCCGAGGGGCAGAGGGAATACGAGCAGTACTTC	CSAEGQREYEQYF
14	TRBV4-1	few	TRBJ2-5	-	TGCGCCAGCAGCCAAGTGGGGGGCGAAGAGACCCGGTACTTC	CASSQVGGEETRYF
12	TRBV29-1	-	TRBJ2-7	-	TGCAGCGTTGAGGGGCCTAACTACGAGCAGTACTTC	CSVEGPNYEQYF
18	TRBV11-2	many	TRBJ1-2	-	TGTGCCAGCAGCCCCGGAGGGCGGGGTCTAACCCCCAACTATGGCTACACCTTC	CASSPGGRGLTPNYGYTF
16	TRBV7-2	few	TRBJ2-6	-	TGTGCCAGCAGCTTAGCGGCCGCGGCCGGGGCCAACGTCCTGACTTTC	CASSLAAAAGANVLTF
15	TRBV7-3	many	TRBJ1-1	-	TGTGCCAGCAGCCCCCGGGAGGGTAGAAACACTGAAGCTTTCTTT	CASSPREGRNTEAFF
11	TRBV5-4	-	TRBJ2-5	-	TGTGCCAGCAGCTTGGATACCGGCCAGTACTTC	CASSLDTGQYF
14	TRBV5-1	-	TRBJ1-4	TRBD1	TGCGCCAGCAGCTTCCAGGGACAGGGCGAAAAACTGTTTTTT	CASSFQGQGEKLFF
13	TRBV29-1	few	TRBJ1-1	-	TGCAGCGTTGTAGATCGACCGAACACTGAAGCTTTCTTT	CSVVDRPNTEAFF
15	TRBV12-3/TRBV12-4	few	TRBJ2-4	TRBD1	TGTGCCAGCAGTTCTACGGGACAGGGGCCGGGCATTCAGTACTTC	CASSSTGQGPGIQYF
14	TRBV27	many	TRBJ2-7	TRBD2	TGTGCCAGCATCTCTGGGCGGGGGGCCTACGAGCAGTACTTC	CASISGRGAYEQYF
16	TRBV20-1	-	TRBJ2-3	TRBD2	TGCAGTGCTAGAGGCCTGACTAGCGGGGGATCAGATACGCAGTATTTT	CSARGLTSGGSDTQYF
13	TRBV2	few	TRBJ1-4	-	TGTGCCACGGTGGGCAGGGAAGGTGAAAAACTGTTTTTT	CATVGREGEKLFF
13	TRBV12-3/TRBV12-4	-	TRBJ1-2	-	TGTGCCAGCAGTTTTATCCCGCCCCGTGGCTACACCTTC	CASSFIPPRGYTF
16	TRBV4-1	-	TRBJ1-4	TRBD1	TGCGCCAGCAGCCAAATCGAAGACAGGGGGCGTGAAAAACTGTTTTTT	CASSQIEDRGREKLFF
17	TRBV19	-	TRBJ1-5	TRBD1	TGTGCCAGTAGTATAGGGATCGACAGGGTAGGAAATCAGCCCCAGCATTTT	CASSIGIDRVGNQPQHF
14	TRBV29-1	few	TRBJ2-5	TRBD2	TGCAGCGTTCCCCTCGACGGGGGGGTTGAGACCCAGTACTTC	CSVPLDGGVETQYF
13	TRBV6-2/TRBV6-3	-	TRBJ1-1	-	TGTGCCAGCAGCCGGACCGTCAGGGATCGGGCTTTCTTT	CASSRTVRDRAFF
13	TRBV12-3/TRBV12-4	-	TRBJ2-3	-	TGTGCCAGCAGACAGACAAGCACAGATACGCAGTATTTT	CASRQTSTDTQYF
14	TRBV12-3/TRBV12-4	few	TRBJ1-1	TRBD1	TGTGCCAGCAGCTTTACAGGGGGCTACACTGAAGCTTTCTTT	CASSFTGGYTEAFF
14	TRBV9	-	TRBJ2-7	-	TGTGCCAGCAGCGTAGAGGGCAGTAACTACGAGCAGTACTTC	CASSVEGSNYEQYF
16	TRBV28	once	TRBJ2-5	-	TGTGCCAGCAGTTTAAGGACAGTGTTTGATGTAGAGACCCAGTACTTC	CASSLRTVFDVETQYF